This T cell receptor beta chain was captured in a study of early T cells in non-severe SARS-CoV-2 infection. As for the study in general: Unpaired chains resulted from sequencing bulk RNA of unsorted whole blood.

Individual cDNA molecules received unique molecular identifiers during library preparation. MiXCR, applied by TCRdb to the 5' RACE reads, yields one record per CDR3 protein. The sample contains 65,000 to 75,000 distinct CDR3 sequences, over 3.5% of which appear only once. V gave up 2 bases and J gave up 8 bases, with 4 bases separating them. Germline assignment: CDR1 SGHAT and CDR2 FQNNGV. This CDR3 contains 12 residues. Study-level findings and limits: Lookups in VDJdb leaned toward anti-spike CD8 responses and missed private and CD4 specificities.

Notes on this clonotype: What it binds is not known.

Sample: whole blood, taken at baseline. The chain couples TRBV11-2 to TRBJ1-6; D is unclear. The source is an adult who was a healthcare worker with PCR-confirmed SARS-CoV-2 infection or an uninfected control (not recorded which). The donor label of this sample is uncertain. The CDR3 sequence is CASSLSHSPLHF. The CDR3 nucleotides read TGTGCCAGCAGCTTATCACATTCACCCCTCCACTTT.